The next 18 T cell receptor beta chains were all read from a single sample in a study of cytomegalovirus exposure and HLA in healthy donors. Primers: 60 Vbeta forward and 13 Jbeta reverse. Clones were sequenced by immunoSEQ multiplex PCR, and TCRdb holds only the in-frame ones, with some missing. Of fewer than 150,000 clones listed, approximately 80% are singletons. Sequencing was done on a sample of PBMCs. The source is a male donor in good health and CMV-seronegative.

This clone was detected once. V gene TRBV7-8 combines with J gene TRBJ2-5; 12 nucleotides agree with TRBD1. Germline CDR1 is SGHVS and CDR2 is FQNEAQ. This CDR3 spans 16 amino acids. V lost 4 bases and J lost 5; bases outside the gene matches: 8. CDR3 residues: CASSSGTGGAGETQYF. The CDR3 nucleotides read TGTGCCAGCAGCTCCGGGACAGGGGGCGCAGGGGAGACCCAGTACTTC.

The gene calls are TRBV2 and TRBJ2-7; the match to TRBD1 covers 8 bases. Germline V gene lookup returns CDR1 SNHLY and CDR2 FYNNEI. CDR3 length equals 13 residues. The V and J ends lost 5 bases and 6 bases, in that order; junction bases with no gene match: 6. The CDR3 loop reads CASSPTGELEQYF. CDR3 coding DNA: TGTGCCAGCAGTCCGACAGGGGAACTCGAGCAGTACTTC.

The rearrangement joins TRBV4-1 to TRBJ1-3; the match to TRBD1 covers 7 bases. CDR1 is MGHRA and CDR2 is YSYEKL in the germline V gene. The CDR3 is 15 residues long. The trim removed 4 bases at V and 4 bases at J, leaving 7 bases unmatched. The CDR3 region has the DNA TGCGCCAGCAGCCCCAGACAGGGAGGAGGAAACACCATATATTTT. This translates into CASSPRQGGGNTIYF.

Turning to this clone: An end of the junction does not agree with germline; a read error may underlie this. The rearrangement joins TRBV5-1 to TRBJ2-4; a possible D gene is TRBD1 (6 bases). This CDR3 spans 13 amino acids. The germline gives CDR1 SGHRS, CDR2 YFSETQ. The chain's CDR3 is CASSRGQENSQYF. CDR3 nucleotides: TGCGCCAGCAGCCGGGGACAAGAAAACAGTCAGTACTTC.

V gene TRBV27 combines with J gene TRBJ1-6; D call uncertain. Trimming took off 5 bases at V and 5 bases at J, with 7 bases between the two ends. Germline V lookup: CDR1 MNHEY, CDR2 SMNVEV (reference sequence). The length of the CDR3 is 13 residues. CDR3 DNA sequence: TGTGCCAGCAGTCTCCGGGATAATTCACCCCTCCACTTT. Translation gives CASSLRDNSPLHF.

The gene calls are TRBV19 and TRBJ1-4; TRBD1 is a possible D gene (5 bases). Germline loops: CDR1 LNHDA, CDR2 SQIVND (reference sequence). This CDR3 comprises 15 residues. The V end lost 6 bases, the J end lost 5 bases, and 16 bases lay between the germline ends. DNA of the CDR3: TGTGCCAGTAGCGACATTCGAAGGGGAAATGAAAAACTGTTTTTT. It yields the protein CASSDIRRGNEKLFF.

This rearrangement joins TRBV2 to TRBJ2-2; perhaps TRBD1 as D (5 bases). Per germline, CDR1 SNHLY and CDR2 FYNNEI. With 5 bases removed from V and 6 bases from J, the gap between germline ends came to 10 bases. The CDR3 is made up of 13 amino acids. In DNA, the CDR3 is TGTGCCAGCAGTCCCCAGGGCGCCGGGGAGCTGTTTTTT. It translates to CASSPQGAGELFF.

In its sample, this clone was seen once. V is TRBV5-8 and J is TRBJ2-6, with 8 nucleotides matching TRBD2. The CDR3 covers 17 residues. Per germline, CDR1 SGHTS and CDR2 YDEGEE. V lost 2 bases to trimming and J lost 2 bases; unmatched junction nucleotides: 6. CDR3 nucleotides: TGTGCCAGCAGCTTAGGCGGGGGACTAGCTGGGGCCAACGTCCTGACTTTC. Its translation: CASSLGGGLAGANVLTF.

This clone has a handful of counts. V gene TRBV4-3 combines with J gene TRBJ1-5; D is uncertain. V lost 1 base and J 7 bases, leaving 8 bases between the germline ends. The CDR3 is made up of 13 amino acids. CDR1 and CDR2 (germline): LGHNA, YSLEER. Written as DNA, the CDR3 is TGCGCCAGCAGCCAAGTGGAGGGACAGCCCCAGCATTTT. This sequence encodes CASSQVEGQPQHF.

V gene TRBV7-6 combines with J gene TRBJ2-7, with 8 bases matching TRBD1. The CDR3 consists of 16 residues. The germline CDR1 and CDR2 sequences are SGHVS and FNYEAQ. J gave up 7 bases and V 2 bases, and 13 bases lay outside the gene matches. The CDR3 DNA reads as TGTGCCAGCAGCTTACGATCCCCGGCAGGGGGCGATGAGCAGTACTTC. It yields the protein CASSLRSPAGGDEQYF. The whole variable domain, filled in from reference TRBV7-6 and TRBJ2-7, reads GAGVSQSPRYKVTKRGQDVALRCDPISGHVSLYWYRQALGQGPEFLTYFNYEAQQDKSGLPNDRFSAERPEGSISTLTIQRTEQRDSAMYRCASSLRSPAGGDEQYFGPGTRLTVT.

This sequence joins TRBV7-3 and TRBJ2-7; 7 nucleotides align to TRBD2. Germline V CDR1 and CDR2: SGHTA, FQGTGA. J was trimmed by 2 bases and V by 6 bases; bases with no gene match: 4. This CDR3 spans 13 amino acids. The CDR3 here is CASRPSGTYEQYF. The CDR3 DNA reads TGTGCCAGCAGACCTAGCGGCACCTACGAGCAGTACTTC.

The genes are TRBV6-1 and TRBJ2-5; D may be TRBD1 (6 bases). Per germline, CDR1 MNHNS and CDR2 SASEGT. The CDR3 is 14 amino acids. V was cut by 2 bases and J by 5 bases, with 12 bases left in between. CDR3 bases: TGTGCCAGCAGTGAACAGGGGTTTCGGGAGACCCAGTACTTC. It specifies CASSEQGFRETQYF.

J is TRBJ2-7 and V is TRBV9, with 13 bases that match TRBD2. The CDR3 spans 15 residues. Germline lookup yields CDR1 SGDLS and CDR2 YYNGEE. Trimming cost V 2 bases and J 2 bases; bases outside gene matches: 1. This CDR3 reads CASSVGLAGTYEQYF. In DNA form, the CDR3 reads TGTGCCAGCAGCGTGGGACTAGCGGGGACCTACGAGCAGTACTTC.

The chain combines TRBV19 with TRBJ2-2, with TRBD1 identical over 7 bases. The CDR3 covers 14 residues. The ends lost 6 bases at V and 1 base at J; junction bases unmatched: 2. Germline CDR1 LNHDA, CDR2 SQIVND (reference sequence). CDR3 amino acids: CASRGQWNTGELFF. The CDR3, as DNA: TGTGCCAGTAGGGGACAGTGGAACACCGGGGAGCTGTTTTTT.

This CDR3 is CASSFQGTNQPQHF. The DNA for the CDR3 is TGTGCCAGCAGCTTTCAGGGTACGAATCAGCCCCAGCATTTT. J is TRBJ1-5 and V is TRBV7-2, with a weak D call TRBD1 (5 bases). With 3 bases removed from V and 4 bases from J, the gap between germline ends came to 10 bases. This CDR3 has 14 amino acids. CDR1 is SGHTA and CDR2 is FQGNSA in the germline V gene. The variable domain in full, completed from reference TRBV7-2 and TRBJ1-5, reads GAGVSQSPSNKVTEKGKDVELRCDPISGHTALYWYRQSLGQGLEFLIYFQGNSAPDKSGLPSDRFSAERTGGSVSTLTIQRTQQEDSAVYLCASSFQGTNQPQHFGDGTRLSIL.

The rearrangement links TRBV14 to TRBJ1-1; D call uncertain. Germline CDR1 is SGHDN and CDR2 is FVKESK. V lost 0 bases, J lost 2 bases, and 19 bases lay in between. This CDR3 has 18 residues. In nucleotides, the CDR3 is TGTGCCAGCAGCCAAGAAATCTTTGGATTAACGGGTAACACTGAAGCTTTCTTT. It yields the protein CASSQEIFGLTGNTEAFF.

The chain is built from TRBV11-2 and TRBJ1-5; TRBD1 might be the D (6 bases). Germline CDR1 SGHAT, CDR2 FQNNGV. The CDR3 extends over 15 amino acids. Trimming took off 5 bases at V and 0 bases at J, with 11 bases between the two ends. CDR3 in amino acids: CASSLRTVSNQPQHF. The CDR3 DNA is TGTGCCAGCAGCCTACGGACAGTTAGCAATCAGCCCCAGCATTTT.

This clone was seen just once. This sequence joins TRBV4-3 and TRBJ2-7, with D perhaps TRBD2 (6 bases). The ends were cut back, 0 bases at V and 2 bases at J, with 8 bases in the middle. Germline V gene data show CDR1 as LGHNA and CDR2 as YSLEER. The CDR3 totals 14 residues. The CDR3 loop is CASSQDRGTYEQYF. CDR3 bases: TGCGCCAGCAGCCAAGACCGGGGGACCTACGAGCAGTACTTC.